One and the same sample provided the 11 T cell receptor beta chains below, sequenced in a study of blood T cell repertoires in COVID-19. Produced via immunoSEQ multiplex PCR; TCRdb's table is partial and in-frame only. The table records about 150,000 clones, almost 85% of them present only once. Sequencing was done on a sample of peripheral blood. These receptors originate from a woman of 80 years or more with COVID-19, enrolled during active disease.

The chain links TRBV5-1 to TRBJ2-7, with 16 bases matching TRBD2. The ends lost 4 bases at V and 2 bases at J; junction bases unmatched: 3. The CDR3 has 16 residues. Germline-derived CDR1 and CDR2 are SGHRS and YFSETQ. The CDR3 sequence: CASSPGTSGRAYEQYF. CDR3 DNA: TGCGCCAGCAGCCCCGGGACTAGCGGGAGGGCCTACGAGCAGTACTTC.

The chain combines TRBV5-1 with TRBJ1-2, with D possibly TRBD1 on 6 matching bases. The length of the CDR3 is 12 residues. Trimming stripped 7 bases from V and 7 bases from J, with 14 bases between. Germline loops: CDR1 SGHRS, CDR2 YFSETQ. CDR3: CASGQGNGGYTF. CDR3 DNA: TGCGCCAGCGGTCAGGGGAATGGTGGCTACACCTTC.

The chain is built from TRBV6-5 and TRBJ2-7; weak D call: TRBD1 (5 bases). Germline assignment: CDR1 MNHEY and CDR2 SVGAGI. CDR3 size: 13 residues. V was trimmed by 10 bases and J by 2 bases, leaving 15 bases between them. The CDR3 is CATSRAGPYEQYF. The CDR3 region has the DNA TGTGCCACCTCCAGGGCAGGACCCTACGAGCAGTACTTC.

This clone has just one count. The rearrangement joins TRBV6-4 to TRBJ2-4; 9 bases are a match to TRBD1. Per the germline V gene, CDR1 is MRHNA and CDR2 is SNTAGT. Trimming at V came to 7 bases and at J to 0 bases, leaving 13 bases not matched to a gene. The CDR3 runs to 18 residues. CDR3 nucleotide sequence: TGTGCCAGCACCTATGGGACAGGGACCTTGCCAGCCAAAAACATTCAGTACTTC. Its translation is CASTYGTGTLPAKNIQYF.

The chain carries TRBV10-3 and TRBJ2-3; D remains ambiguous. This CDR3 region has 12 residues. The V gene's germline CDR1 is ENHRY and CDR2 SYGVKD. The V end was cut by 6 bases, the J end by 4 bases, with 8 bases between. CDR3 sequence reads: CAIRGLPDTQYF. The CDR3 DNA is TGTGCCATCAGGGGCCTGCCAGATACGCAGTATTTT.

V usage is TRBV7-3 and J usage is TRBJ1-1, with 7 nucleotides matching TRBD1. Germline loops: CDR1 SGHTA, CDR2 FQGTGA. The CDR3 is made up of 14 amino acids. The junction had 2 bases not matched to a gene; V was cut back by 1 base and J by 3 bases. CDR3 region: CASSLKGQYTEAFF. CDR3 coding DNA: TGTGCCAGCAGCTTAAAGGGACAGTACACTGAAGCTTTCTTT.

The chain joins TRBV5-4 to TRBJ2-2; TRBD2 matches at 11 bases. The CDR3 runs to 16 residues. V lost 3 bases, J lost 4 bases, and 5 bases stayed unmatched. The germline CDR1 and CDR2 sequences are SGHNT and YYREEE (reference sequence). The CDR3 is CASSSTSGRVTGELFF. The CDR3 DNA reads as TGTGCCAGCAGCTCCACTAGCGGGAGAGTCACCGGGGAGCTGTTTTTT.

This clone was counted between two and nine times. The V and J genes are TRBV7-9 and TRBJ1-2; 9 nucleotides agree with TRBD1. The CDR3 loop spans 15 amino acids. Trimming took 4 bases from V and 6 from J; bases not matched to a gene: 9. Per germline, CDR1 SEHNR and CDR2 FQNEAQ (reference sequence). CDR3 residues: CASSSRDRDSDGYTF. The CDR3 nucleotides read TGTGCCAGCAGCTCCCGGGACAGGGATTCGGATGGCTACACCTTC.

This sequence joins TRBV28 and TRBJ2-5, with 7 nucleotides matching TRBD1. V dropped 6 bases and J dropped 5; count of bases not matched to a gene: 12. The CDR3 length is 15 residues. The germline V gene encodes CDR1 MDHEN and CDR2 SYDVKM. The CDR3 spells CASSSGTELGETQYF. The CDR3 DNA reads TGTGCCAGCAGCTCGGGGACAGAGCTTGGTGAGACCCAGTACTTC.

V gene TRBV27 combines with J gene TRBJ2-2; 8 bases are shared with TRBD2. Per germline, CDR1 MNHEY and CDR2 SMNVEV (reference sequence). The trim removed 5 bases at V and 3 bases at J, leaving 5 bases unmatched. The CDR3 sequence is 15 residues long. The CDR3 sequence is CASSNGGAHTGELFF. CDR3 DNA: TGTGCCAGCAGTAACGGGGGGGCCCACACCGGGGAGCTGTTTTTT.

The gene calls are TRBV4-1 and TRBJ2-5, with TRBD2 identical over 7 bases. Unmatched junction bases numbered 5, after V lost 0 bases and J lost 1 base. Germline-derived CDR1 and CDR2 are MGHRA and YSYEKL. This CDR3 is built from 16 residues. The CDR3: CASSQDLPGGQETQYF. CDR3 in DNA: TGCGCCAGCAGCCAAGATCTTCCGGGGGGCCAAGAGACCCAGTACTTC.